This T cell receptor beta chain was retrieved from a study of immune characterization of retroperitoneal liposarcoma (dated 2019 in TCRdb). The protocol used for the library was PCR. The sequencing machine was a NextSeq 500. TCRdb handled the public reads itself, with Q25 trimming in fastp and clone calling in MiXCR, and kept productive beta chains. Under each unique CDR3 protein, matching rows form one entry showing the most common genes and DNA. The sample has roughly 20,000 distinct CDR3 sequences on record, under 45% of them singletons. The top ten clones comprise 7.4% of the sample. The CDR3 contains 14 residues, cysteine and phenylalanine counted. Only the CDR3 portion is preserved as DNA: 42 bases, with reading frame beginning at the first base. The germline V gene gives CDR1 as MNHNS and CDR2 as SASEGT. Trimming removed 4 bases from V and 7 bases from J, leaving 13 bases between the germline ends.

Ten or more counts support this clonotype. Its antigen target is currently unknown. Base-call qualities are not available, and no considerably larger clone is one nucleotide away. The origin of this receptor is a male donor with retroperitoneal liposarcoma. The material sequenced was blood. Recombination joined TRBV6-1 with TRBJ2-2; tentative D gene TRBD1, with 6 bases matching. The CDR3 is CASSALGDIGELFF. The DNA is TGTGCCAGCAGTGCCCTAGGGGACATCGGGGAGCTGTTTTTT.